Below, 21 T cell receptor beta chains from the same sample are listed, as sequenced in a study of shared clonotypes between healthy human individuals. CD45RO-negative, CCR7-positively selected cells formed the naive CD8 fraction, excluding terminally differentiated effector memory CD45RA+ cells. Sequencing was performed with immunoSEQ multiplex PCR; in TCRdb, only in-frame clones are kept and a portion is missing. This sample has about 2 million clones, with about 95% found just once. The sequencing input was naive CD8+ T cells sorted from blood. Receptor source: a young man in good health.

For the CDR3, the DNA is TGTGCCAGCAGTGAGGCCCGGACAGGGGGCGAGCAGTACTTC. It yields the protein CASSEARTGGEQYF. V is TRBV6-1 and J is TRBJ2-7, with 10 bases fitting TRBD1. The CDR3 spans 14 residues. Germline V lookup: CDR1 MNHNS, CDR2 SASEGT. The V and J ends lost 3 bases and 6 bases, in that order; junction bases with no gene match: 5.

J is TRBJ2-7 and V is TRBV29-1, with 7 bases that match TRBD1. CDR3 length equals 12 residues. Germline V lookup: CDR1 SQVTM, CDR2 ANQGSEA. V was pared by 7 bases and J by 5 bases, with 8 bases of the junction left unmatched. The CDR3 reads CSALQGRDEQYF. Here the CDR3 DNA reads TGCAGCGCCCTACAGGGGCGTGACGAGCAGTACTTC.

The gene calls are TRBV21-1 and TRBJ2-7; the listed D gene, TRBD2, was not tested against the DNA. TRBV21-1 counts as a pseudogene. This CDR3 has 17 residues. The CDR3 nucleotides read TGTGCCAGCAGCCGGGGACTAGCGGGACTTTGCTCCTACGAGCAGTACTTC. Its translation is CASSRGLAGLCSYEQYF.

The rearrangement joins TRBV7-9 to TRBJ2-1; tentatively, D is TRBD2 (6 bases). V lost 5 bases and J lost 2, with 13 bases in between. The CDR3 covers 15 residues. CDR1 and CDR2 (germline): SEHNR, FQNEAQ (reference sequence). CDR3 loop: CASSPRLVAYNEQFF. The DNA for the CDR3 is TGTGCCAGCAGCCCGAGACTAGTGGCCTACAATGAGCAGTTCTTC.

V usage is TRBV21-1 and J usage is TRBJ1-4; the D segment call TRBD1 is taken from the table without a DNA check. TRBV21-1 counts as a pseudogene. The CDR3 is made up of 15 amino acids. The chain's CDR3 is CASSSPRGAGEKLFF. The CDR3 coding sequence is TGTGCCAGCAGCAGCCCCAGGGGCGCGGGTGAAAAACTGTTTTTT.

The CDR3 DNA reads TGTGCCAGCAGTTTAATCGGCGCAGGGCTAAATTCACCCCTCCACTTT. It is translated as CASSLIGAGLNSPLHF. The rearrangement joins TRBV27 to TRBJ1-6; TRBD1 might be the D (5 bases). Trimming removed 2 bases from V and 7 bases from J, with 15 bases in between. This CDR3 is 16 amino acids long. In germline, CDR1 is MNHEY, CDR2 SMNVEV (reference sequence).

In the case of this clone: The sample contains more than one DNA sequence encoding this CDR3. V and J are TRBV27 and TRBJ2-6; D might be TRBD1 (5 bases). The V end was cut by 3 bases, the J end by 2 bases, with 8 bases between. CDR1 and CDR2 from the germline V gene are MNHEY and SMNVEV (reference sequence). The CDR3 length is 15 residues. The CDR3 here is CASSFVGPGANVLTF. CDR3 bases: TGTGCCAGCAGTTTCGTGGGGCCTGGGGCCAACGTCCTGACTTTC.

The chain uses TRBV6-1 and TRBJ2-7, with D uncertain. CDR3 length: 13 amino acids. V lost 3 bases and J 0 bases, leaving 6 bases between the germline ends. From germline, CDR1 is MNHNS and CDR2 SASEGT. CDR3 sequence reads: CASSDSNSYEQYF. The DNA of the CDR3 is TGTGCCAGCAGTGACAGTAACTCCTACGAGCAGTACTTC.

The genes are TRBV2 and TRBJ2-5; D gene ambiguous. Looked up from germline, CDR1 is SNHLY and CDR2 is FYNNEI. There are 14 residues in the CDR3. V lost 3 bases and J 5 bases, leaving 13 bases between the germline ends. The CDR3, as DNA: TGTGCCAGCAGTGAGCAGGCCCGCGAGGAGACCCAGTACTTC. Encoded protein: CASSEQAREETQYF.

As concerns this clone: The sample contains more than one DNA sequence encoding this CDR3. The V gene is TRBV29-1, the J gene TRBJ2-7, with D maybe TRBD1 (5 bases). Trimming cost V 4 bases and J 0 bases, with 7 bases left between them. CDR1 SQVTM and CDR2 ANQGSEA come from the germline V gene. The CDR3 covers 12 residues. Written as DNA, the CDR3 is TGCAGCGTTGCGGACAACTCCTACGAGCAGTACTTC. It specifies CSVADNSYEQYF.

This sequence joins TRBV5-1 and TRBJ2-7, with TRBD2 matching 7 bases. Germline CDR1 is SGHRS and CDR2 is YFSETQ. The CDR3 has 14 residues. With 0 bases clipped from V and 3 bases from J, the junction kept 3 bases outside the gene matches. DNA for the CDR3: TGCGCCAGCAGCTTGGTGCCTAGCGGCTACGAGCAGTACTTC. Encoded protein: CASSLVPSGYEQYF.

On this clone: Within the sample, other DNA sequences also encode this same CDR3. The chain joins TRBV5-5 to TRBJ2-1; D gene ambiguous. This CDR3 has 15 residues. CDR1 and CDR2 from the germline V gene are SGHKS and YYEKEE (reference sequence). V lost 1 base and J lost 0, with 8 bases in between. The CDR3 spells CASSLTESSYNEQFF. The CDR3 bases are TGTGCCAGCAGCTTGACAGAAAGCTCCTACAATGAGCAGTTCTTC.

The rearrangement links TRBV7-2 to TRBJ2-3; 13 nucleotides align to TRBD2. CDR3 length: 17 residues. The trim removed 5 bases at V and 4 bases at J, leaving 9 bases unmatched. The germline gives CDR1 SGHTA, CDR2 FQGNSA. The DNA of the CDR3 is TGTGCCAGCAGCCCGATACTAGCGGGGGGGCCTGCAGATACGCAGTATTTT. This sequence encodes CASSPILAGGPADTQYF.

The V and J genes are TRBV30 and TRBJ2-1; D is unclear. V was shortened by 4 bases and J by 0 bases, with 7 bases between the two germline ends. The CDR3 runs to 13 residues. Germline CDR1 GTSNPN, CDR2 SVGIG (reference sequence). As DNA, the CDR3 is TGTGCCTGGAACAGTATCTCCTACAATGAGCAGTTCTTC. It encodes CAWNSISYNEQFF.

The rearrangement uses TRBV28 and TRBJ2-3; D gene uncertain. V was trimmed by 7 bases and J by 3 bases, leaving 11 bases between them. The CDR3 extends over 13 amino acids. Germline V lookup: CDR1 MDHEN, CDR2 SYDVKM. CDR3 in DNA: TGTGCCAGCACCTTTCGACTTACAGATACGCAGTATTTT. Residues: CASTFRLTDTQYF.

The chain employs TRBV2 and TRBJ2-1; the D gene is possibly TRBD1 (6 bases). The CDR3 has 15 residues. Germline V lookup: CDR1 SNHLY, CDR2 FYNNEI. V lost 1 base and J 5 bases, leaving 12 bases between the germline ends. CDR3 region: CASSEDRVENNEQFF. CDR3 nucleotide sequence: TGTGCCAGCAGTGAAGACAGGGTGGAGAACAATGAGCAGTTCTTC.

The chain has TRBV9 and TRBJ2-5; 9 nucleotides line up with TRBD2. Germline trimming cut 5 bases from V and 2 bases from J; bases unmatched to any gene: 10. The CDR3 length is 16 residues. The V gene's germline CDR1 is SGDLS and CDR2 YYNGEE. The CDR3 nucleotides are TGTGCCAGCAGTTTTAGCGGGGGCCTAGTACAAGAGACCCAGTACTTC. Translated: CASSFSGGLVQETQYF.

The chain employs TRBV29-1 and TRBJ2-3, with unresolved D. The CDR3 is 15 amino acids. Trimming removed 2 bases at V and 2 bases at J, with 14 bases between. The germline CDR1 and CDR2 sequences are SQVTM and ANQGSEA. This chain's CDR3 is CSVERSLTLTDTQYF. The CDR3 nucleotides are TGCAGCGTTGAACGGAGTCTAACGCTCACAGATACGCAGTATTTT.

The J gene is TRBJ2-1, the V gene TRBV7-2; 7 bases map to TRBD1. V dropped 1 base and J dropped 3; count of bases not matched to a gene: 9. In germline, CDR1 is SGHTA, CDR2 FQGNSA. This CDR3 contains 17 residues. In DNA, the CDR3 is TGTGCCAGCAGCTTAGGTTACAGGGGAGAGTACTACAATGAGCAGTTCTTC. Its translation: CASSLGYRGEYYNEQFF.

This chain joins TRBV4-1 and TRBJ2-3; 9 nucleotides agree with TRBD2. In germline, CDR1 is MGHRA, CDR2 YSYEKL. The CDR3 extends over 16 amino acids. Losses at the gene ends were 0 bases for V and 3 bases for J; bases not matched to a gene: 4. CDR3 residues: CASSQEPSGTTDTQYF. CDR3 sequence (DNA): TGCGCCAGCAGCCAAGAGCCTAGCGGGACAACAGATACGCAGTATTTT.

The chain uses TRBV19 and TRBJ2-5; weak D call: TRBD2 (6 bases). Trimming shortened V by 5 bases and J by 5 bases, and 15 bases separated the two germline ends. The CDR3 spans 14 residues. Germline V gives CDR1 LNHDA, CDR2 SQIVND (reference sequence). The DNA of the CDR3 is TGTGCCAGTAGTGTTAGCGGCTTGTATGAGACCCAGTACTTC. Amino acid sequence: CASSVSGLYETQYF.